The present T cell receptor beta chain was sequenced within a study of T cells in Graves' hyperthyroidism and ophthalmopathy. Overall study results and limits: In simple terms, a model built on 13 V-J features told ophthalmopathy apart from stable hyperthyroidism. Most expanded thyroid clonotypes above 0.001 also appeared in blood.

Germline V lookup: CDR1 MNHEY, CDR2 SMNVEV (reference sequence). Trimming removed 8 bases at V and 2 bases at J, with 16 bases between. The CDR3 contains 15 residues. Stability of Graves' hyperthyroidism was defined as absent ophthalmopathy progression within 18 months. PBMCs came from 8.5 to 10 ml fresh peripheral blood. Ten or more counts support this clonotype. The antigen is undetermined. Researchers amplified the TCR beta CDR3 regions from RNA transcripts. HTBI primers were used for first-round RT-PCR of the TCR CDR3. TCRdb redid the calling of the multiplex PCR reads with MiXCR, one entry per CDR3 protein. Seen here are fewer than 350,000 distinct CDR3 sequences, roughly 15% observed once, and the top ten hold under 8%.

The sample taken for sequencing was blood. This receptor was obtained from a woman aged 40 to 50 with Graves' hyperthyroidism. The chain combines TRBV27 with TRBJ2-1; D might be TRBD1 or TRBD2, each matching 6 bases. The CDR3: CASAPWGAAYNEQFF. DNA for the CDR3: TGTGCCAGCGCCCCATGGGGGGCGGCCTACAATGAGCAGTTCTTC.